This T cell receptor beta chain was observed in a study of shared T cell receptors in the human thymus. Using immunoSEQ multiplex PCR, the repertoire was profiled, and TCRdb retains in-frame clones only, with some absent. The sample shows about 710,000 clones, about 87% of them seen only once. These same records also appear under a second study, on human thymus T cells. This second report adds: Infants served as donors; they were healthy and Finnish and were having corrective surgery for congenital heart defects.

The sequencing input was thymocytes. The source is a boy less than two years old with a congenital heart defect.

CDR3 loop: CASSALPGQGHTDTQYF. As DNA, the CDR3 is TGTGCCAGCAGCGCGTTACCGGGACAGGGGCACACAGATACGCAGTATTTT. This rearrangement joins TRBV9 to TRBJ2-3; TRBD1 agrees at 10 bases. CDR3 size: 17 residues. CDR1 is SGDLS and CDR2 is YYNGEE in the germline V gene. V shed 3 bases and J 2 bases; nucleotides not matched to a gene: 9.